This entry lists 7 T cell receptor beta chains sequenced from one sample in a study of blood T cell repertoires in COVID-19. Libraries were prepared by immunoSEQ multiplex PCR; TCRdb keeps only in-frame clonotypes and omits some of them. The sample consists of fewer than 300,000 clones, approximately 82% of them appearing once. The material sequenced was peripheral blood. Receptors originate from a woman under 30 with acute or convalescent COVID-19.

The CDR3 DNA is TGTGCCACCGAGGGGGTAGGATCCTCTGAAGCTTTCTTT. Translated: CATEGVGSSEAFF. The chain employs TRBV6-5 and TRBJ1-1; possible D gene TRBD1, 6 bases. This CDR3 spans 13 amino acids. V was cut by 10 bases and J by 6 bases, with 18 bases left in between. The germline V gene encodes CDR1 MNHEY and CDR2 SVGAGI.

V and J are TRBV29-1 and TRBJ1-1; 8 bases are shared with TRBD1. In germline, CDR1 is SQVTM, CDR2 ANQGSEA. V was pared by 1 base and J by 8 bases, with 9 bases of the junction left unmatched. The CDR3 totals 14 residues. This chain's CDR3 is CSVEGTGTGNEAFF. The CDR3 nucleotides are TGCAGCGTTGAAGGGACCGGGACAGGAAACGAAGCTTTCTTT. Variable domain in full (rest from reference TRBV29-1 and TRBJ1-1): SAVISQKPSRDICQRGTSLTIQCQVDSQVTMMFWYRQQPGQSLTLIATANQGSEATYESGFVIDKFPISRPNLTFSTLTVSNMSPEDSSIYLCSVEGTGTGNEAFFGQGTRLTVV.

The rearrangement uses TRBV10-2 and TRBJ2-1, with 12 bases lining up with TRBD2. Germline assignment: CDR1 WSHSY and CDR2 SAAADI. CDR3 length equals 17 residues. Trimming took 6 bases from V and 2 from J; bases not matched to a gene: 8. CDR3 nucleotide sequence: TGCGCCAGCAGAAGAGGACTAGCGGGATTTGCCTACAATGAGCAGTTCTTC. Its translation is CASRRGLAGFAYNEQFF.

This sequence joins TRBV28 and TRBJ2-7; 8 nucleotides agree with TRBD1. The CDR3 is made up of 16 amino acids. Trimming cost V 4 bases and J 2 bases; bases outside gene matches: 10. Germline V gene data show CDR1 as MDHEN and CDR2 as SYDVKM. The CDR3 bases are TGTGCCAGCAGTTACAGCCTCGGACAGGGACCCTACGAGCAGTACTTC. This sequence encodes CASSYSLGQGPYEQYF.

In its sample, this clone was seen once. This chain joins TRBV30 and TRBJ2-2; 9 positions agree with TRBD2. The CDR3 sequence is 15 residues long. CDR1 and CDR2 (germline): GTSNPN, SVGIG (reference sequence). V lost 3 bases and J lost 3; bases outside the gene matches: 5. The CDR3 region is CAWSPTSGYTGELFF. The DNA for the CDR3 is TGTGCCTGGAGCCCGACTAGCGGTTACACCGGGGAGCTGTTTTTT. Filled out from reference TRBV30 and TRBJ2-2, the complete variable domain reads SQTIHQWPATLVQPVGSPLSLECTVEGTSNPNLYWYRQAAGRGLQLLFYSVGIGQISSEVPQNLSASRPQDRQFILSSKKLLLSDSGFYLCAWSPTSGYTGELFFGEGSRLTVL.

V and J are TRBV19 and TRBJ2-5; tentatively, D is TRBD2 (5 bases). Trimming left V 6 bases short and J 5 bases short, with 13 bases between. The germline V gene has CDR1 LNHDA and CDR2 SQIVND (reference sequence). This CDR3 is built from 13 residues. CDR3 sequence: CASSGVPRETQYF. CDR3 DNA sequence: TGTGCCAGTAGCGGGGTTCCCCGGGAGACCCAGTACTTC.

The chain recombines TRBV5-1 with TRBJ1-1, with D perhaps matching TRBD1 (6 bases). The V gene's germline CDR1 is SGHRS and CDR2 YFSETQ. This CDR3 is built from 15 residues. Deletions cut 3 bases from V and 2 bases from J, with 14 bases between. CDR3 loop: CASSSGTNTNTEAFF. The CDR3 nucleotides are TGCGCCAGCAGCTCAGGGACAAACACTAACACTGAAGCTTTCTTT.